The clone carrying this T cell receptor beta chain is a singleton in its sample. This entry is derived from a study of cytomegalovirus exposure and HLA in healthy donors. Vbeta (60) and Jbeta (13) primers were used in the PCR. Assay: immunoSEQ multiplex PCR; the TCRdb copy retains only in-frame clones and omits some. Of around 110,000 clones listed, approximately 80% were seen once; the top ten hold approximately 4.5%. V trimming: 1 base; J trimming: 15 bases; junction bases outside the gene matches: 11. This CDR3 spans 14 amino acids. Looked up from germline, CDR1 is SGHNT and CDR2 is YENEEA. The rearrangement joins TRBV11-3 to TRBJ2-1; TRBD2 agrees at 8 bases. Sequences were obtained from PBMCs. The sequence was obtained from a man in his thirties or forties in good health and CMV-seropositive. The CDR3, as DNA: TGTGCCAGCAGCTTAGGGATTCTGGCGGGGGGCCCGTTCTTC. Amino acids: CASSLGILAGGPFF.